These T cell receptor beta chains were read from a single sample in a study of blood T cell repertoires in COVID-19. Here immunoSEQ multiplex PCR was the method, and the copy in TCRdb shows in-frame clones only, minus some. This sample yields 150,000 to 200,000 clones, of which around 90% are seen a single time; about 22% belongs to the top ten. What was sequenced was peripheral blood. These receptors all come from a man aged 55 to 70 with active or convalescent COVID-19. Each CDR3 is given with its conserved first and last residue. The order of the fields is J gene, V gene, clone size, CDR3 length, D gene, CDR3 DNA, CDR3 protein. The D gene is left open where the match is weak. Only part of the rows carry a size: once, few, many, or a class if the clone is expanded.

>TRBJ2-6|TRBV19|.|15|.
TGTGCCAGTAGTGCATGGAGCTCCGGGGCCAACGTCCTGACTTTC
CASSAWSSGANVLTF
>TRBJ1-2|TRBV6-5|.|15|TRBD1
TGTGCCAGCAGTCCCCCCGGGACAGGTTTCGGAGGCTACACCTTC
CASSPPGTGFGGYTF
>TRBJ2-7|TRBV5-4|.|16|TRBD2
TGTGCCAGCAGCTTGGAAGGGAGGGGACTATCCTACGAGCAGTACTTC
CASSLEGRGLSYEQYF
>TRBJ2-7|TRBV30|.|12|TRBD2
TGTGCCTGGAGTCTAGCGGGCTACGAGCAGTACTTC
CAWSLAGYEQYF
>TRBJ1-2|TRBV11-2|.|14|.
TGTGCCAGCAGCCCGGACAGTCTCTACTATGGCTACACCTTC
CASSPDSLYYGYTF
>TRBJ1-6|TRBV30|.|16|.
TGTGCCTGGAGTGTACAAGACGGGGGTCTTAATTCACCCCTCCACTTT
CAWSVQDGGLNSPLHF
>TRBJ1-6|TRBV18|.|18|TRBD1
TGTGCCAGCTCACTCGGACAGGATTTGAGCTCCTATAATTCACCCCTCCACTTT
CASSLGQDLSSYNSPLHF
>TRBJ1-6|TRBV6-5|.|15|.
TGTGCCAGCACGACGTCGGGAGTTTATAATTCACCCCTCCACTTT
CASTTSGVYNSPLHF
>TRBJ2-5|TRBV5-4|.|16|TRBD2
TGTGCCAGCAGCATTCGGACTAGCGGGGTGGAGGAGACCCAGTACTTC
CASSIRTSGVEETQYF
>TRBJ1-6|TRBV10-1|.|13|.
TGCGCCAGCTCCCGGACAGCCTCTTCACCCCTCCACTTT
CASSRTASSPLHF
>TRBJ1-2|TRBV29-1|.|13|TRBD1
TGCAGCGTTGAGCGGCAGGGGGCGGGAGGCTACACCTTC
CSVERQGAGGYTF
>TRBJ1-2|TRBV5-6|few|15|.
TGTGCCAGCAGCTGGCTCAGCAGGGGAGAGAATGGCTACACCTTC
CASSWLSRGENGYTF
>TRBJ1-1|TRBV19|.|16|.
TGTGCCAGTAGCAAGAACACCGGGACTATGAGCACTGAAGCTTTCTTT
CASSKNTGTMSTEAFF
>TRBJ1-3|TRBV27|.|15|.
TGTGCCAGCAGTTCAAGATCCAGCTCTGGAAACACCATATATTTT
CASSSRSSSGNTIYF
>TRBJ2-1|TRBV19|.|15|TRBD1
TGTGCCAGTAGTCTTGGACAGGGGGCCCTTGAAGAGCAGTTCTTC
CASSLGQGALEEQFF
>TRBJ2-2|TRBV19|once|14|.
TGTGCCAGTGGCACCAGATCGAACACCGGGGAGCTGTTTTTT
CASGTRSNTGELFF
>TRBJ2-1|TRBV19|.|16|.
TGTGCCAGTAGTATAGCGTCAGCGACCCCCCACAATGAGCAGTTCTTC
CASSIASATPHNEQFF
>TRBJ2-4|TRBV11-2|.|16|TRBD1
TGTGCCAGCAGGACTCCGGGACAGGGAGGAAAAAACATTCAGTACTTC
CASRTPGQGGKNIQYF
>TRBJ1-5|TRBV4-2|.|16|.
TGTGCCAGCAGCCAAGATACGGGGAATAGCAATCAGCCCCAGCATTTT
CASSQDTGNSNQPQHF
>TRBJ1-4|TRBV7-9|.|15|.
TGTGCCAGCACTTCCCGGGGATACAGTAATGAAAAACTGTTTTTT
CASTSRGYSNEKLFF
>TRBJ1-1|TRBV7-9|.|14|.
TGTGCCACCCTAAGGGGGGGCATGAACACTGAAGCTTTCTTT
CATLRGGMNTEAFF
>TRBJ2-7|TRBV15|.|12|.
TGTGCCACCAGCAGAGGGACAGATGAGCAGTACTTC
CATSRGTDEQYF
>TRBJ2-5|TRBV18|.|16|TRBD2
TGTGCCAGCTCACTACTAGCGGGGGGTTCTCCGGAGACCCAGTACTTC
CASSLLAGGSPETQYF
>TRBJ1-4|TRBV4-1|.|15|.
TGCGCCAGCAGCCAAGATGGGGCAGGGCGTGAAAAACTGTTTTTT
CASSQDGAGREKLFF
>TRBJ2-3|TRBV19|.|17|TRBD2
TGTGCCAGTAGCTTGTTCTGGACTAGCGGGAGCACAGATACGCAGTATTTT
CASSLFWTSGSTDTQYF
>TRBJ2-3|TRBV10-1|.|13|TRBD2
TGCGCCAGCAGTCAGCCGGGGGGAAATACGCAGTATTTT
CASSQPGGNTQYF
>TRBJ1-1|TRBV12-3/TRBV12-4|.|12|.
TGTGCCAGCAGCCAGGAGAACACTGAAGCTTTCTTT
CASSQENTEAFF
>TRBJ2-3|TRBV14|.|16|TRBD2
TGTGCCAGCAGCCTTCTGACGGGGCTAGCGGGGGCCCCGCAGTATTTT
CASSLLTGLAGAPQYF
>TRBJ2-5|TRBV29-1|.|13|TRBD1
TGCAGCGTTAGGCAGGGGGCGGGGGAGACCCAGTACTTC
CSVRQGAGETQYF
>TRBJ2-5|TRBV29-1|.|13|TRBD1
TGCAGCGTTGCCGGGACAGGACAAGAGACCCAGTACTTC
CSVAGTGQETQYF
>TRBJ2-5|TRBV4-2|.|17|TRBD2
TGTGCCAGCAGCCAAGGTACTGGCGGGGGGGTGATGGAGACCCAGTACTTC
CASSQGTGGGVMETQYF
>TRBJ2-6|TRBV7-9|.|17|.
TGTGCCAGCAGCTTAACTCAAGGGGTCTCTGGGGCCAACGTCCTGACTTTC
CASSLTQGVSGANVLTF
>TRBJ2-7|TRBV14|.|15|TRBD2
TGTGCCAGCAACTTAGCGGGGGGATTATCCTACGAGCAGTACTTC
CASNLAGGLSYEQYF
>TRBJ1-1|TRBV6-5|.|15|.
TGTGCCAGCAGTTACTCATATATCTTAGACACTGAAGCTTTCTTT
CASSYSYILDTEAFF